This record looks at one TCR beta chain sequence and its context. Its target is unknown. The source of the sample is a study of shared clonotypes between healthy human individuals. Study as a whole: Participating donors consisted of a couple of women and three men aged 18 to 49.

The CDR3 sequence is 15 residues long. The germline V gene encodes CDR1 SGDLS and CDR2 YYNGEE. V lost 1 base and J 2 bases, leaving 13 bases between the germline ends. Terminally differentiated effector memory CD45RA+ cells were excluded by CCR7 positive selection of CD45RO-negative cells. The DNA input per sorted-subset replicate PCR was approximately 210 ng, corresponding to some 30,000 T cell genomes. Clones were sequenced by immunoSEQ multiplex PCR, and TCRdb holds only the in-frame ones, with some missing. Altogether millions of clones are present, under 95% being singletons, with the ten largest covering more than 1.5%. The study's findings and limits: Having only a few donors restricted how much genetic and exposure-history diversity was captured. A generally larger estimated richness was seen in naive subsets than in memory subsets.

The chain is built from TRBV9 and TRBJ2-7; D is perhaps TRBD2 (5 bases). Sample: naive CD8+ T cells from PBMCs. This receptor was identified in a young man in good health. Some clones in this sample may be carry-over from other donors' samples. CDR3 residues: CASSVSSALTYEQYF. As DNA, the CDR3 is TGTGCCAGCAGCGTAAGTAGCGCGCTAACCTACGAGCAGTACTTC. The full variable domain, with the rest looked up from reference TRBV9 and TRBJ2-7, is DSGVTQTPKHLITATGQRVTLRCSPRSGDLSVYWYQQSLDQGLQFLIQYYNGEERAKGNILERFSAQQFPDLHSELNLSSLELGDSALYFCASSVSSALTYEQYFGPGTRLTVT.